This T cell receptor beta chain was found in a study of OX40 agonist ivuxolimab in advanced cancers. V lost 0 bases to trimming and J lost 11 bases, with 17 bases between them. The germline CDR1 and CDR2 sequences are LNHNV and YYDKDF (reference sequence). This CDR3 region has 15 residues. Assay used: immunoSEQ multiplex PCR; TCRdb lists only in-frame clones, some missing. The sample holds about 69,000 clones, more than 85% seen once. The origin of this receptor is an adult with an advanced solid tumor such as melanoma, head and neck, liver or kidney cancer. The chain is built from TRBV15 and TRBJ1-5; D gene ambiguous. Here the sequenced sample was CD4+ or CD8+ T cells sorted from blood, taken in a trial of the OX40 agonist ivuxolimab. For the CDR3, the DNA is TGTGCCACCAGCAGAGAACAGCGGGCAGCTTGGACCCAGCATTTT. Encoded protein: CATSREQRAAWTQHF.